The 18 T cell receptor beta chains given below trace back to one sample, sequenced in a study of T cell clones after liver transplantation. Assay: immunoSEQ multiplex PCR; the TCRdb copy retains only in-frame clones and omits some. Altogether about 80,000 clones are present, roughly 80% being singletons, with the ten largest covering around 0.45%. Material: CD4+ T cells from blood, obtained approximately 3.5 years after liver transplant. Receptor source: a human patient who received a liver transplant. Some T cells may be transferred from the graft donor.

The chain couples TRBV5-6 to TRBJ1-2; weak D call: TRBD1 (6 bases). V dropped 1 base and J dropped 3 bases, with 7 bases sitting between them. CDR1 is SGHDT, CDR2 YYEEEE, per germline. CDR3 length: 13 amino acids. The CDR3 coding sequence is TGTGCCAGCAGCTTGAACAGGGACTATGGCTACACCTTC. Encoded protein: CASSLNRDYGYTF.

J is TRBJ1-2 and V is TRBV7-8; the D is unclear. V lost 1 base and J lost 6, with 15 bases in between. CDR1 SGHVS and CDR2 FQNEAQ come from the germline V gene. The CDR3 spans 15 residues. CDR3 sequence reads: CASSLGRRPGNGYTF. The CDR3, as DNA: TGTGCCAGCAGCTTAGGGAGGCGACCTGGGAATGGCTACACCTTC.

The CDR3 bases are TGTGCCAGTCTGCAGGGAAGTTACACCGGGGAGCTGTTTTTT. It yields the protein CASLQGSYTGELFF. The V call is TRBV19, the J call TRBJ2-2, with D perhaps matching TRBD1 (5 bases). This CDR3 is built from 14 residues. CDR1 and CDR2 from the germline V gene are LNHDA and SQIVND (reference sequence). V lost 8 bases and J 3 bases, leaving 13 bases between the germline ends.

The chain has TRBV18 and TRBJ2-1; unclear D gene. V lost 3 bases and J lost 0, with 3 bases in between. Per germline, CDR1 KGHSH and CDR2 LQKENI. This CDR3 contains 13 residues. The CDR3 loop is CASSPLSYNEQFF. The CDR3 nucleotides read TGTGCCAGCTCACCCCTCTCCTACAATGAGCAGTTCTTC.

This chain connects TRBV29-1 to TRBJ2-1; TRBD2 matches at 8 bases. Per germline, CDR1 SQVTM and CDR2 ANQGSEA. The CDR3 consists of 15 residues. With 8 bases clipped from V and 5 bases from J, the junction kept 14 bases outside the gene matches. This CDR3 reads CSCGGAGGFNNEQFF. The CDR3 DNA sequence: TGCAGCTGCGGCGGCGCGGGAGGATTCAACAATGAGCAGTTCTTC.

This chain uses TRBV9 with TRBJ1-1; TRBD1 agrees at 10 bases. CDR1 and CDR2 (germline): SGDLS, YYNGEE. The V and J ends lost 4 bases and 3 bases, in that order; junction bases with no gene match: 9. The CDR3 has 16 amino acids. CDR3 protein: CASSPRPGTGDTEAFF. CDR3 DNA sequence: TGTGCCAGCAGCCCCAGACCCGGGACAGGGGACACTGAAGCTTTCTTT.

The chain combines TRBV2 with TRBJ2-1, with no clear D. The CDR3 contains 10 residues. With 6 bases removed from V and 9 bases from J, the gap between germline ends came to 6 bases. In germline, CDR1 is SNHLY, CDR2 FYNNEI. The CDR3 nucleotides read TGTGCCAGCAGGGTTGGTGAGCAGTTCTTC. Encoded protein: CASRVGEQFF.

V is TRBV5-1 and J is TRBJ2-5, with D uncertain. CDR3 length equals 12 residues. V shed 5 bases and J shed 1 base, with 6 bases lying between them. The germline CDR1 and CDR2 sequences are SGHRS and YFSETQ. The CDR3 loop is CASRVPQETQYF. CDR3 DNA: TGCGCCAGCAGAGTTCCCCAAGAGACCCAGTACTTC.

The gene calls are TRBV2 and TRBJ1-2, with 7 bases lining up with TRBD1. CDR1 SNHLY and CDR2 FYNNEI come from the germline V gene. V shed 6 bases and J 7 bases; nucleotides not matched to a gene: 8. This CDR3 region has 13 residues. This CDR3 reads CASRNRGTGGYTF. CDR3 in DNA: TGTGCCAGCAGAAACAGGGGTACGGGTGGCTACACCTTC.

The chain carries TRBV6-6 and TRBJ2-4; D perhaps matches TRBD2 (5 bases). V was trimmed by 0 bases and J by 4 bases, leaving 7 bases between them. Germline lookup yields CDR1 MNHNY and CDR2 SVGAGI (reference sequence). The CDR3 is 14 residues long. The CDR3 coding sequence is TGTGCCAGCAGTTACTCGAGGGTTAAAAACATTCAGTACTTC. Encoded protein: CASSYSRVKNIQYF.

The rearrangement uses TRBV4-1 and TRBJ2-7; D is uncertain. Looked up from germline, CDR1 is MGHRA and CDR2 is YSYEKL. CDR3 length: 15 residues. Trimming took off 1 base at V and 2 bases at J, with 12 bases between the two ends. Here the CDR3 reads CASSQVFQVTYEQYF. The CDR3 nucleotides read TGCGCCAGCAGCCAAGTTTTCCAGGTAACCTACGAGCAGTACTTC.

This CDR3 is CASSPHGTSATYEQYF. Written as DNA, the CDR3 is TGTGCCAGCAGCCCCCACGGGACTAGCGCGACCTACGAGCAGTACTTC. The chain recombines TRBV9 with TRBJ2-7; 10 nucleotides match TRBD2. CDR1 is SGDLS and CDR2 is YYNGEE in the germline V gene. J was trimmed by 2 bases and V by 4 bases; bases with no gene match: 9. The CDR3 extends over 16 amino acids.

The chain links TRBV2 to TRBJ2-2; D is undetermined. The CDR3 contains 13 residues. The germline gives CDR1 SNHLY, CDR2 FYNNEI. Trimming left V 6 bases short and J 4 bases short, with 9 bases between. The CDR3 sequence is CASSPQSTGELFF. The DNA for the CDR3 is TGTGCCAGCAGCCCACAAAGCACCGGGGAGCTGTTTTTT.

The chain recombines TRBV18 with TRBJ1-1, with 8 positions matching TRBD1. The CDR3 has 15 amino acids. Germline CDR1 and CDR2: KGHSH and LQKENI. Trimming removed 3 bases from V and 1 base from J; junction bases left unmatched: 4. The chain's CDR3 is CASSPQGAANTEAFF. CDR3 nucleotides: TGTGCCAGCTCACCGCAGGGGGCGGCGAACACTGAAGCTTTCTTT.

The V call is TRBV5-1, the J call TRBJ2-4, with D possibly TRBD1 on 6 matching bases. The CDR3 runs 17 residues. Trimming stripped 2 bases from V and 6 bases from J, with 21 bases between. The germline V gene has CDR1 SGHRS and CDR2 YFSETQ. This chain's CDR3 is CASSFSADSEGRNIQYF. The DNA for the CDR3 is TGCGCCAGCAGCTTTTCGGCGGACAGCGAAGGTAGAAACATTCAGTACTTC.

The chain joins TRBV19 to TRBJ1-2; D is undetermined. CDR1 is LNHDA and CDR2 is SQIVND in the germline V gene (reference sequence). V lost 3 bases to trimming and J lost 6 bases, with 14 bases between them. The CDR3 length is 14 residues. CDR3 DNA: TGTGCCAGTAGTATTAATCTCCCCCGGAATGGCTACACCTTC. Translating gives CASSINLPRNGYTF.

The chain employs TRBV6-5 and TRBJ1-5; a possible D gene is TRBD1 (6 bases). Germline CDR1 MNHEY, CDR2 SVGAGI. With 4 bases removed from V and 6 bases from J, the gap between germline ends came to 16 bases. The CDR3 loop spans 15 amino acids. In nucleotides, the CDR3 is TGTGCCAGCAGTTCCCTCAGGGGTGGCGGTCAGCCCCAGCATTTT. Translating it yields CASSSLRGGGQPQHF.

The V and J genes are TRBV6-1 and TRBJ2-1; D might be TRBD2 (5 bases). The V gene lost 4 bases and the J gene lost 3 bases, with 16 bases spanning the gap. The CDR3 contains 16 residues. The germline V gene has CDR1 MNHNS and CDR2 SASEGT. This chain's CDR3 is CASSGMVPTSYNEQFF. The CDR3 DNA follows: TGTGCCAGCAGTGGAATGGTCCCAACTAGCTACAATGAGCAGTTCTTC.